Listed below are T cell receptor beta chains from one sample, sequenced in a study of CD8+ T cells in alopecia areata. The protocol was immunoSEQ multiplex PCR, while the TCRdb copy is restricted to in-frame clones and leaves out a portion. Among tens of thousands of clones listed, about two thirds were seen once. Sequenced material: CD8+ T cells sorted from blood, taken at approximately week 42, from a patient treated with tofacitinib. These receptors originate from a human donor with alopecia areata. Each CDR3 is given with its conserved first and last residue. D genes are given only for firm matches. Size is omitted from some rows. Given values are once, few, many or a class for expanded clones.

TRBV14,-,TRBD1,TRBJ2-3,TGTGCCAGCAGCCAAGGGGACAGGGGAGATACGCAGTATTTT,CASSQGDRGDTQYF
TRBV5-4,-,TRBD1,TRBJ2-3,TGTGCCAGCAGCTTGGCTAGGACAGGGCTAGGGGATACGCAGTATTTT,CASSLARTGLGDTQYF
TRBV5-4,-,-,TRBJ2-3,TGTGCCAGCAGCTTAACAAACAGGGGCACAGATACGCAGTATTTT,CASSLTNRGTDTQYF
TRBV27,-,TRBD1,TRBJ2-7,TGTGCCAGCAGTTTGAGGCAGGGGGAATACGAGCAGTACTTC,CASSLRQGEYEQYF
TRBV27,-,-,TRBJ1-5,TGTGCCAGCAGTTCGGGGGGGGCCCAGCCCCAGCATTTT,CASSSGGAQPQHF
TRBV29-1,-,-,TRBJ2-7,TGCAGCGTTGAAGGGCCCACTGGCGAGCAGTACTTC,CSVEGPTGEQYF
TRBV18,-,-,TRBJ2-1,TGTGCCAGCTCACTCGGCAATGAGCAGTTCTTC,CASSLGNEQFF
TRBV18,-,TRBD1,TRBJ1-1,TGTGCCAGCTCACCAAGTAGGGGACAGCCGCTGAACACTGAAGCTTTCTTT,CASSPSRGQPLNTEAFF
TRBV7-2,-,-,TRBJ1-1,TGTGCCAGCAGCTTAGCGAGTGAGGGCACTGAAGCTTTCTTT,CASSLASEGTEAFF
TRBV13,-,-,TRBJ2-2,TGTGCCAGCAGTCCTATTAAATGGGGGGAGACGAACACCGGGGAGCTGTTTTTT,CASSPIKWGETNTGELFF
TRBV27,once,-,TRBJ2-7,TGTGCCAGCAGTTTAAGGCCCGTCGTCCAACACGAGCAGTACTTC,CASSLRPVVQHEQYF
TRBV10-3,-,TRBD1,TRBJ1-2,TGTGCCATCAGGCCAACCGGGACAGGGCATGGCTACACCTTC,CAIRPTGTGHGYTF
TRBV5-1,-,TRBD2,TRBJ2-7,TGCGCCAGCAGCTTGGAGGCGGGGGACTCCTACGAGCAGTACTTC,CASSLEAGDSYEQYF
TRBV29-1,few,TRBD1,TRBJ2-1,TGCAGCGTTTTGACAGGGATCAATGAGCAGTTCTTC,CSVLTGINEQFF
TRBV10-1,-,TRBD1,TRBJ2-2,TGCGCCAGCAGTGAGCTAGACAGGGCTTCGAACACCGGGGAGCTGTTTTTT,CASSELDRASNTGELFF
TRBV11-2,-,-,TRBJ2-3,TGTGCCAGCAGCTATAGCGACAGGACTAGCACAGATACGCAGTATTTT,CASSYSDRTSTDTQYF
TRBV4-3,-,-,TRBJ2-3,TGCGCCAGCAGCCAAGATATCGGGGGCCTATTCACAGATACGCAGTATTTT,CASSQDIGGLFTDTQYF
TRBV19,-,TRBD2,TRBJ2-2,TGTGCCAGTACATGGACTAGCCTGAACACCGGGGAGCTGTTTTTT,CASTWTSLNTGELFF
TRBV7-9,-,-,TRBJ1-2,TGTGCCAGCAGTCAAACAGAGAGGGGAGGTGGCTACACCTTC,CASSQTERGGGYTF
TRBV18,-,TRBD2,TRBJ2-7,TGTGCCAGCTCACCACGGAGGGCGGGGGACGGCTACGAGCAGTACTTC,CASSPRRAGDGYEQYF
TRBV5-1,-,-,TRBJ2-7,TGCGCCAGCAGCTTGGCTGGGGTGTTGGACGAGCAGTACTTC,CASSLAGVLDEQYF
TRBV29-1,few,-,TRBJ1-1,TGCAGCGTCCCTCCGGTAGGCACCCCTGGGGACACTGAAGCTTTCTTT,CSVPPVGTPGDTEAFF
TRBV12-5,-,TRBD2,TRBJ2-1,TGTGCTAGTGGTCCGGGACTAGCGGGGGACAATGAGCAGTTCTTC,CASGPGLAGDNEQFF
TRBV19,-,TRBD1,TRBJ2-1,TGTGCCAGTGGGACAGGTTGGAAAAATGAGCAGTTCTTC,CASGTGWKNEQFF
TRBV10-3,-,TRBD2,TRBJ2-7,TGTGCCATCAGTGACCGGACTAGCGGGGGGGCTGAGGAGGAGCAGTACTTC,CAISDRTSGGAEEEQYF
TRBV4-3,few,-,TRBJ1-1,TGCGCCAGCAGCCAAGCACGAAGGGGGAACACTGAAGCTTTCTTT,CASSQARRGNTEAFF
TRBV4-3,few,TRBD1,TRBJ2-1,TGCGCCAGCAGCCAAGATCCAGGGGGCCTCAACAATGAGCAGTTCTTC,CASSQDPGGLNNEQFF
TRBV4-1,few,-,TRBJ1-5,TGCGCCAGCAGCCCAGGGGCAGTTAGCAATCAGCCCCAGCATTTT,CASSPGAVSNQPQHF
TRBV11-3,-,-,TRBJ2-5,TGTGCCAGCAGCTTAGGGACGCAACAGACCCAGTACTTC,CASSLGTQQTQYF
TRBV19,-,-,TRBJ1-1,TGTGCCAGTAGCCCTAACATGGACACTGAAGCTTTCTTT,CASSPNMDTEAFF
TRBV4-1,-,-,TRBJ1-6,TGCGCCAGCAGCCACGCTTTCGGCGGGCTTCGTTCACCCCTCCACTTT,CASSHAFGGLRSPLHF
TRBV30,-,-,TRBJ1-1,TGTGCCTGGAGTGTATGGGCAGGACTGAACACTGAAGCTTTCTTT,CAWSVWAGLNTEAFF
TRBV9,-,TRBD2,TRBJ2-3,TGTGCCAGCAGCGTAGGTTGGGGGACTAGCGGGGACATGCAGTATTTT,CASSVGWGTSGDMQYF
TRBV29-1,-,-,TRBJ1-1,TGCAGCGTTGGAGCGGGACGGGTCACTGAAGCTTTCTTT,CSVGAGRVTEAFF
TRBV19,-,TRBD1,TRBJ2-1,TGTGCCAGTAGTGTCGACAGGGGAAACAATGAGCAGTTCTTC,CASSVDRGNNEQFF
TRBV7-2,-,-,TRBJ2-1,TGTGCCAGCAGCTTACGGGGCTCTACCGGGTATGAGCAGTTCTTC,CASSLRGSTGYEQFF
TRBV5-1,-,-,TRBJ1-1,TGCGCCAGCAGCTTGAGTCAGGGGCTGAACACTGAAGCTTTCTTT,CASSLSQGLNTEAFF
TRBV7-9,few,TRBD1,TRBJ2-7,TGTGCCAGCAGCCCACAGGGGGCGAGCTACGAGCAGTACTTC,CASSPQGASYEQYF
TRBV5-1,-,TRBD1,TRBJ1-2,TGCGCCAGCAGCCCCGACAGGGCCTGGGGCTACACCTTC,CASSPDRAWGYTF
TRBV10-3,-,-,TRBJ1-1,TGTGCCATCAGTGAGTCTATGGGGACTGAAGCTTTCTTT,CAISESMGTEAFF
TRBV4-3,-,TRBD1,TRBJ2-7,TGCGCCAGCAGCCAGGACAGGGGGCGGTACGAGCAGTACTTC,CASSQDRGRYEQYF
TRBV25-1,few,-,TRBJ1-1,TGTGCCAGCATCGGGAACACTGAAGCTTTCTTT,CASIGNTEAFF
TRBV5-1,-,TRBD1,TRBJ1-3,TGCGCCAGCAGCTTCGACAGGGGGTCCGGAAACACCATATATTTT,CASSFDRGSGNTIYF
TRBV7-9,-,-,TRBJ2-1,TGTGCCAGCAGTTGGGACCTAGGAAGCGCTTTCAATGAGCAGTTCTTC,CASSWDLGSAFNEQFF
TRBV27,-,TRBD2,TRBJ2-1,TGTGCCAGCAGAACCGGGGGGGCGTTCAATGAGCAGTTCTTC,CASRTGGAFNEQFF
TRBV14,-,TRBD1,TRBJ2-7,TGTGCCAGCAGCAATACAGGGGACCATGACGAGCAGTACTTC,CASSNTGDHDEQYF
TRBV29-1,few,-,TRBJ2-7,TGCAGCGTTGGACAGGCGCCCTACGAGCAGTACTTC,CSVGQAPYEQYF
TRBV7-8,-,-,TRBJ2-2,TGTGCCAGCAACCAATTCACGCGGGGGCACGGGGAGCTGTTTTTT,CASNQFTRGHGELFF
TRBV7-6,-,-,TRBJ1-3,TGTGCCAGCAGCTTAGATCTGGGGGCAAGGGGAAACACCATATATTTT,CASSLDLGARGNTIYF
TRBV29-1,-,TRBD2,TRBJ2-7,TGCAGCGTGGGACTAGCGGGGGCCTACGAGCAGTACTTC,CSVGLAGAYEQYF
TRBV29-1,-,-,TRBJ1-2,TGCAGCGCAAGGGACCCCGGAAGCTATGGCTACACCTTC,CSARDPGSYGYTF
TRBV9,-,-,TRBJ2-1,TGTGCCAGCAGCCCTCCGTCGAGCTCCTACAATGAGCAGTTCTTC,CASSPPSSSYNEQFF
TRBV28,-,-,TRBJ2-1,TGTGCCAGCAGCCCTTTGGACCTCGCCCTCTACAATGAGCAGTTCTTC,CASSPLDLALYNEQFF